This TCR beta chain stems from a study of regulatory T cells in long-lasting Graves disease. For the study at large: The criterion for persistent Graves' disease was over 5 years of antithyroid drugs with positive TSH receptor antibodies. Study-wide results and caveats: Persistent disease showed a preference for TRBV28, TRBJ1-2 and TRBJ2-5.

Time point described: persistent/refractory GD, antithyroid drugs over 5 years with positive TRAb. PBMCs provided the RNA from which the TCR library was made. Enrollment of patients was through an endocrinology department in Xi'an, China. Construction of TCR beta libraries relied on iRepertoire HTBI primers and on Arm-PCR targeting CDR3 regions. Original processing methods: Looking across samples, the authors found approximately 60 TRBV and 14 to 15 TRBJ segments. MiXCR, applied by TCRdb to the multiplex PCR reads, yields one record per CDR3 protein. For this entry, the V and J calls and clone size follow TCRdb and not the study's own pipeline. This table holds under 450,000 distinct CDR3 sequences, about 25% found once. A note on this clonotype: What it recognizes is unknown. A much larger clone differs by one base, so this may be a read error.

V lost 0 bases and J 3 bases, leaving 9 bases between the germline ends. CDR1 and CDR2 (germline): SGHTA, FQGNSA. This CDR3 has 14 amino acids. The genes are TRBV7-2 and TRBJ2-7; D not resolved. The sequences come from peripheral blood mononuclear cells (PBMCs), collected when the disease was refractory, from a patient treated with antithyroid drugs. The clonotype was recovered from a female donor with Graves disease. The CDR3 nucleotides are TGTGCCAGCAGCTTAGCAGAGTATAGCTACGAGCAGTACTTC. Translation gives CASSLAEYSYEQYF.